This T cell receptor (beta chain) was documented in a study of beta chain features in type 1 diabetes. This clone was counted between two and nine times. Of the isolated RNA, all was reverse transcribed, and so the sequenced material was expressed TCRB transcripts. The data were produced by immunoSEQ multiplex PCR, yet TCRdb's version contains in-frame clones alone and is incomplete. The sample holds about 270,000 clones, 11% to 15% seen once. Germline V gene sequence: CDR1 MNHEY, CDR2 SVGAGI. V lost 8 bases, J lost 9 bases, and 6 bases stayed unmatched. This CDR3 comprises 14 residues. The chain carries TRBV6-5 and TRBJ2-1, with TRBD2 matching 14 bases. This receptor was identified in a woman in her forties in good health. Specimen: naive CD4+ T cells from blood. DNA of the CDR3: TGTGCCAGCTCCGGACTAGCGGGGGGACTTGAGCAGTTCTTC. Translating gives CASSGLAGGLEQFF.